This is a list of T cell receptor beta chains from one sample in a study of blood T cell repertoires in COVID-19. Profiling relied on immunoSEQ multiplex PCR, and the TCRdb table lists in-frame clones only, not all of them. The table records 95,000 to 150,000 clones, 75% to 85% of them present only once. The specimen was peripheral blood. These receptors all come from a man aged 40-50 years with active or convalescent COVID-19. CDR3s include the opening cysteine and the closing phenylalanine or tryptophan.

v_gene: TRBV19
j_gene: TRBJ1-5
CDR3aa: CASSIGRRNPSNQPQHF

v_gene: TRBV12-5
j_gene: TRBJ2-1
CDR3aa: CASGLGGSSDEQFF

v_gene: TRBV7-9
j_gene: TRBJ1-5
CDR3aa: CASSPGQVYSNQPQHF

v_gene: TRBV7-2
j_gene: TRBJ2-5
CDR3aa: CASSSDYSGIETQYF

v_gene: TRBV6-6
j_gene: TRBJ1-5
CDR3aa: CATVSRADNQPQHF

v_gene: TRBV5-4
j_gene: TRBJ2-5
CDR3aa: CASSREGQQGETQYF

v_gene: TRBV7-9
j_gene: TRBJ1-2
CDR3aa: CASRRTGGVNYGYTF

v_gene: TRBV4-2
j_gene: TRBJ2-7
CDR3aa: CASSPEAGTSGSPSSYEQYF

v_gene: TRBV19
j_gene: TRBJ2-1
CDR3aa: CASTHWGRTSVSNEQFF

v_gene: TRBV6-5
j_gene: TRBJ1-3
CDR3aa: CASSYSESSGNTIYF

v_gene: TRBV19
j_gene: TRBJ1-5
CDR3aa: CASSGAGTLFGQPQHF

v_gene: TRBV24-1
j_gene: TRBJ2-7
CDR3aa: CATSDPSTGTGSFEQYF

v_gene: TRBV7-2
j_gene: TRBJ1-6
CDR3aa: CASSLGGTNSPLHF

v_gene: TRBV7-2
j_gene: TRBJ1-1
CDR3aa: CASSWGGPDTEAFF

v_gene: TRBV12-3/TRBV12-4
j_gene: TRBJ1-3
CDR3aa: CASSPGSGTIYF

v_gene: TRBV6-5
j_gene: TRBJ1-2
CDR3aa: CASRKTGPYGYTF

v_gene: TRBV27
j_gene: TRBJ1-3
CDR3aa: CASSTPREGNTIYF

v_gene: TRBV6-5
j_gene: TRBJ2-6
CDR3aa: CASRTDSGANVLTF

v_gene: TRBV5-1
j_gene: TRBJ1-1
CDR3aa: CASRWGRDTEAFF

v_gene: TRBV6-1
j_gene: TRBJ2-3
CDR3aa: CASSEILAGGADTQYF

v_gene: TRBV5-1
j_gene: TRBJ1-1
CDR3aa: CASSLDPPPGTEAFF

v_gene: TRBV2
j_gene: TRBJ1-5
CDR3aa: CASSEGQVSVHSNQPQHF

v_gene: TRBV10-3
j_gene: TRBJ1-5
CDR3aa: CAISGTSSNQPQHF

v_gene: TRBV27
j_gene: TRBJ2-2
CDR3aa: CASSLIRGGTGELFF

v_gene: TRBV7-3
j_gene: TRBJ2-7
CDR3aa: CASSLAPGLDEQYF

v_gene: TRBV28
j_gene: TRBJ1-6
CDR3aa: CASGENSGTGSAPLHF

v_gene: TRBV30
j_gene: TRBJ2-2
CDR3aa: CAWSVLRGRTGELFF